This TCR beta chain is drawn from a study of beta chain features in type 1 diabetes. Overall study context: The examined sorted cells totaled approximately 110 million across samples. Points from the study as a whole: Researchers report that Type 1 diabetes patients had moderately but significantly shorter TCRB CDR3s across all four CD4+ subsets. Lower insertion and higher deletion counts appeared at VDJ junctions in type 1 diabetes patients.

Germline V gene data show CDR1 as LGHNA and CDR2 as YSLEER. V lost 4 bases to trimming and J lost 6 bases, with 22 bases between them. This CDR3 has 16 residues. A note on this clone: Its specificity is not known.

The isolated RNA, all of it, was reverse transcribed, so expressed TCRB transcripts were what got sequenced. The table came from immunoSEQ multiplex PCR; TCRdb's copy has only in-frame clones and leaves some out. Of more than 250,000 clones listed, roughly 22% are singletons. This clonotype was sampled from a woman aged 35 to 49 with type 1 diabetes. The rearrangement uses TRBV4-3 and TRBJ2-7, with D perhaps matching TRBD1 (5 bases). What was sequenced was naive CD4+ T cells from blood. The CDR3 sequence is CASSLYLGGQSSEQYF. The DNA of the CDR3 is TGCGCCAGCAGCCTGTATCTTGGCGGACAATCGAGCGAGCAGTACTTC.